These 21 T cell receptor beta chains came from one sample sequenced in a study of shared clonotypes between healthy human individuals. Method: immunoSEQ multiplex PCR; TCRdb's copy keeps in-frame clones and lacks some. This table has 2 million to 2.5 million clones, more than 90% appearing once. What was sequenced was naive CD4+ T cells sorted from blood. The subset here: CD45RA+ positively selected. All receptors derive from a young man in good health.

V usage is TRBV11-2 and J usage is TRBJ1-5; D might be TRBD1 (6 bases). With 7 bases removed from V and 6 bases from J, the gap between germline ends came to 22 bases. CDR3 length: 16 residues. Germline V gene data show CDR1 as SGHAT and CDR2 as FQNNGV. The CDR3 reads CASIPSRGKYGQPQHF. CDR3 nucleotide sequence: TGTGCCAGCATCCCCAGCAGGGGTAAGTATGGTCAGCCCCAGCATTTT.

Worth noting for this clone: In the same sample, other DNA sequences code for this CDR3. V usage is TRBV28 and J usage is TRBJ2-5, with TRBD1 identical over 8 bases. The CDR3 runs to 15 residues. CDR1 is MDHEN and CDR2 is SYDVKM in the germline V gene. Germline trimming cut 5 bases from V and 5 bases from J; bases unmatched to any gene: 10. In nucleotides, the CDR3 is TGTGCCAGCAGTCCGGGGACAGGAGCCGGGGAGACCCAGTACTTC. Translated, it gives CASSPGTGAGETQYF.

The rearrangement uses TRBV5-1 and TRBJ1-6, with TRBD1 matching 10 bases. J gave up 5 bases and V 3 bases, and 8 bases lay outside the gene matches. This CDR3 contains 17 residues. Germline V CDR1 and CDR2: SGHRS, YFSETQ. CDR3 loop: CASSSRGQGLNNSPLHF. In nucleotides, the CDR3 is TGCGCCAGCAGCTCCCGGGGACAGGGGTTAAATAATTCACCCCTCCACTTT.

This clone was detected only once. The chain recombines TRBV6-5 with TRBJ2-7; D might be TRBD2 (7 bases). The V end lost 0 bases, the J end lost 6 bases, and 18 bases lay between the germline ends. CDR1 and CDR2 from the germline V gene are MNHEY and SVGAGI. This CDR3 has 16 amino acids. The CDR3 DNA follows: TGTGCCAGCAGTTACTCCGGGGGGCATCCCTCCCTCGAGCAGTACTTC. Its translation is CASSYSGGHPSLEQYF.

V is TRBV19 and J is TRBJ2-1, with TRBD2 matching 7 bases. The CDR3 is 16 residues long. V lost 5 bases, J lost 0 bases, and 7 bases stayed unmatched. CDR1 and CDR2 from the germline V gene are LNHDA and SQIVND (reference sequence). The CDR3, as DNA: TGTGCCAGTAGTCCTCGTCGGACTAGCTCCTACAATGAGCAGTTCTTC. It encodes CASSPRRTSSYNEQFF. Full variable domain (rest looked up from reference TRBV19 and TRBJ2-1): DGGITQSPKYLFRKEGQNVTLSCEQNLNHDAMYWYRQDPGQGLRLIYYSQIVNDFQKGDIAEGYSVSREKKESFPLTVTSAQKNPTAFYLCASSPRRTSSYNEQFFGPGTRLTVL.

In this sample, this clone turned up once. V usage is TRBV6-5 and J usage is TRBJ2-7; TRBD2 matches at 10 bases. The CDR3 is 15 amino acids. The V gene end was trimmed by 8 bases and the J gene end by 4 bases; junction bases not matched to a gene: 11. Germline V lookup: CDR1 MNHEY, CDR2 SVGAGI. The CDR3, as DNA: TGTGCCAGCGGTGGGCTAGCGGGAGCCACGTACGAGCAGTACTTC. This encodes CASGGLAGATYEQYF.

The rearrangement joins TRBV7-6 to TRBJ2-2; perhaps TRBD2 as D (5 bases). Trimming shortened V by 5 bases and J by 6 bases, and 10 bases separated the two germline ends. CDR1 is SGHVS and CDR2 is FNYEAQ in the germline V gene. This CDR3 spans 13 amino acids. CDR3 in amino acids: CASSRASSGELFF. CDR3 coding DNA: TGTGCCAGCAGCCGGGCTAGCTCCGGGGAGCTGTTTTTT.

This chain links TRBV5-1 with TRBJ2-7; 7 bases fit TRBD1. Germline V gene data show CDR1 as SGHRS and CDR2 as YFSETQ. This CDR3 is built from 12 residues. With V trimmed by 4 bases and J by 6 bases, 4 bases remained unmatched. CDR3 coding DNA: TGCGCCAGCAGCGGGGACAGTCCCGAGCAGTACTTC. It yields the protein CASSGDSPEQYF.

The J gene is TRBJ2-7, the V gene TRBV11-1, with D tentatively TRBD2 (5 bases). CDR1 and CDR2 (germline): SGHAT, FQDESV (reference sequence). V was cut by 5 bases and J by 3 bases, with 8 bases left in between. The CDR3 runs to 12 residues. CDR3 DNA sequence: TGTGCCAGCAGCCGCGAGGGCTACGAGCAGTACTTC. It codes for CASSREGYEQYF. The complete variable domain, with remaining parts taken from reference TRBV11-1 and TRBJ2-7, reads EAEVAQSPRYKITEKSQAVAFWCDPISGHATLYWYRQILGQGPELLVQFQDESVVDDSQLPKDRFSAERLKGVDSTLKIQPAELGDSAMYLCASSREGYEQYFGPGTRLTVT.

The V call is TRBV30, the J call TRBJ1-2; TRBD1 matches at 7 bases. The CDR3 length is 14 residues. Germline V gene sequence: CDR1 GTSNPN, CDR2 SVGIG (reference sequence). V lost 7 bases and J lost 8; bases outside the gene matches: 16. CDR3 region: CASTPRDSNEGYTF. CDR3 coding DNA: TGTGCCTCGACGCCCCGGGACAGTAATGAAGGCTACACCTTC.

The V call is TRBV19, the J call TRBJ2-3; 13 positions agree with TRBD2. V shed 5 bases, J shed 7 bases, and the junction held 6 bases outside the gene matches. The CDR3 consists of 15 residues. Germline V gene lookup returns CDR1 LNHDA and CDR2 SQIVND (reference sequence). CDR3: CASSWTSGGGNTQYF. The CDR3 DNA follows: TGTGCCAGTAGTTGGACTAGCGGGGGAGGGAATACGCAGTATTTT.

The chain uses TRBV5-1 and TRBJ1-6, with unresolved D. V lost 3 bases and J 8 bases, leaving 18 bases between the germline ends. Germline CDR1 and CDR2: SGHRS and YFSETQ. This CDR3 contains 16 residues. The CDR3 bases are TGCGCCAGCAGCTCCGCGCGGGCAGGAGGCGATTCACCCCTCCACTTT. Its protein product is CASSSARAGGDSPLHF. Together with reference TRBV5-1 and TRBJ1-6, the CDR3 gives the full variable domain: KAGVTQTPRYLIKTRGQQVTLSCSPISGHRSVSWYQQTPGQGLQFLFEYFSETQRNKGNFPGRFSGRQFSNSRSEMNVSTLELGDSALYLCASSSARAGGDSPLHFGNGTRLTVT.

This CDR3 is CASSIFRAEQFF. Here the CDR3 DNA reads TGCGCCAGCAGCATATTCCGGGCTGAGCAGTTCTTC. This chain connects TRBV5-1 to TRBJ2-1; D is undetermined. V was trimmed by 4 bases and J by 9 bases, leaving 11 bases between them. The CDR3 has 12 amino acids. Germline V lookup: CDR1 SGHRS, CDR2 YFSETQ.

The chain is built from TRBV19 and TRBJ1-5; D may be TRBD1 (6 bases). Germline V gene lookup returns CDR1 LNHDA and CDR2 SQIVND (reference sequence). CDR3 length equals 15 residues. V shed 5 bases and J shed 0 bases, with 11 bases lying between them. CDR3 amino acids: CASSGGHFSNQPQHF. CDR3 sequence (DNA): TGTGCCAGTAGTGGGGGACACTTTAGCAATCAGCCCCAGCATTTT. Full variable domain (missing parts from reference TRBV19 and TRBJ1-5): DGGITQSPKYLFRKEGQNVTLSCEQNLNHDAMYWYRQDPGQGLRLIYYSQIVNDFQKGDIAEGYSVSREKKESFPLTVTSAQKNPTAFYLCASSGGHFSNQPQHFGDGTRLSIL.

Worth noting for this clone: At the DNA level, this CDR3 is encoded by other sequences in the same sample as well. The rearrangement joins TRBV19 to TRBJ2-7; D possibly matches TRBD1 or TRBD2 (6 bases each). The CDR3 extends over 13 amino acids. The germline V and J ends were trimmed by 8 bases and 2 bases, with 13 bases remaining between them. CDR1 and CDR2 (germline): LNHDA, SQIVND (reference sequence). Here the CDR3 reads CASGPGGAYEQYF. DNA of the CDR3: TGTGCCAGTGGGCCCGGGGGCGCCTACGAGCAGTACTTC.

The chain combines TRBV11-2 with TRBJ2-5; no definite D call. Germline CDR1 SGHAT, CDR2 FQNNGV. CDR3 size: 12 residues. The V and J ends lost 3 bases and 4 bases respectively, with 6 bases between them. The CDR3 DNA sequence: TGTGCCAGCAGCTTCAACGCAGAGACCCAGTACTTC. Protein: CASSFNAETQYF.

V and J are TRBV5-1 and TRBJ2-3; tentatively, D is TRBD1 or TRBD2 (5 bases each). Germline values: CDR1 SGHRS, CDR2 YFSETQ. There are 16 residues in the CDR3. The germline V and J ends were trimmed by 0 bases and 7 bases, with 18 bases remaining between them. Written as DNA, the CDR3 is TGCGCCAGCAGCTTGGGGTCGGGGCAAGGGAGAAATACGCAGTATTTT. Translating it yields CASSLGSGQGRNTQYF.

V gene TRBV19 combines with J gene TRBJ1-6; D possibly corresponds to TRBD1 (5 bases). Trimming shortened V by 3 bases and J by 8 bases, and 14 bases separated the two germline ends. Germline V gene sequence: CDR1 LNHDA, CDR2 SQIVND (reference sequence). The CDR3 runs 15 residues. CDR3 nucleotide sequence: TGTGCCAGTAGTATTGGGACCGAAATCCATTCACCCCTCCACTTT. It codes for CASSIGTEIHSPLHF.

This chain connects TRBV9 to TRBJ1-4, with D possibly being TRBD1 (5 bases). With 5 bases removed from V and 5 bases from J, the gap between germline ends came to 16 bases. This CDR3 contains 15 residues. The V gene's germline CDR1 is SGDLS and CDR2 YYNGEE. DNA of the CDR3: TGTGCCAGCAGTGGAGGAGGGACTTTCAATGAAAAACTGTTTTTT. This gives the protein CASSGGGTFNEKLFF.

The gene calls are TRBV29-1 and TRBJ2-3; tentatively, D is TRBD2 (6 bases). The CDR3 runs to 14 residues. The V end lost 5 bases, the J end lost 0 bases, and 12 bases lay between the germline ends. Germline V gives CDR1 SQVTM, CDR2 ANQGSEA. The CDR3 reads CSVQTGTSTDTQYF. CDR3 DNA: TGCAGCGTTCAAACCGGGACTAGCACAGATACGCAGTATTTT.

The chain couples TRBV10-3 to TRBJ2-2; D not certain. V was cut by 0 bases and J by 7 bases, with 6 bases left in between. In germline, CDR1 is ENHRY, CDR2 SYGVKD. CDR3 size: 13 residues. CDR3 nucleotides: TGTGCCATCAGTGAGTCGAAGGTCGGGGAGCTGTTTTTT. It encodes CAISESKVGELFF.